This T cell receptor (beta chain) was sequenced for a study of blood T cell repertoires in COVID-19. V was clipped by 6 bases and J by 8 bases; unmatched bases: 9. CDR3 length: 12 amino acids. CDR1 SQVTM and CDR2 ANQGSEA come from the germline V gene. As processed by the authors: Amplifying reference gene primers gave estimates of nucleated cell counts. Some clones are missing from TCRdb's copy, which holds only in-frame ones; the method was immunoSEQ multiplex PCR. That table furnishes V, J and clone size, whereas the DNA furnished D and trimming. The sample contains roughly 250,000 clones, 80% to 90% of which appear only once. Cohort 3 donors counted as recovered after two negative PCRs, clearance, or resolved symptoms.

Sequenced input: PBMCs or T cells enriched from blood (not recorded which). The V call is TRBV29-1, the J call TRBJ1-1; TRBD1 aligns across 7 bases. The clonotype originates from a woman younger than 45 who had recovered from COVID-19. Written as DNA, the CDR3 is TGCAGCGTGAGACAGGGCGGTCTAGAAGCTTTCTTT. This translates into CSVRQGGLEAFF.